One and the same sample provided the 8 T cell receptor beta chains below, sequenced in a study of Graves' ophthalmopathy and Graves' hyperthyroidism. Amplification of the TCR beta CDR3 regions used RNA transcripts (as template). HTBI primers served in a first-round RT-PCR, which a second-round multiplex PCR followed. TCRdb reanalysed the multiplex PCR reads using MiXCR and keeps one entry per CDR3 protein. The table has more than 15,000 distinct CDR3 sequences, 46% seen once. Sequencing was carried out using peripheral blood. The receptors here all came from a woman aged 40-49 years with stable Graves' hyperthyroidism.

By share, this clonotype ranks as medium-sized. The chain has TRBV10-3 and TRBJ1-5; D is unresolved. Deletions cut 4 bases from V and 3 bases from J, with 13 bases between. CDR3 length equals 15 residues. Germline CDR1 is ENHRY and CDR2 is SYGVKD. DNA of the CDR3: TGTGCCATCAGTGGTTCGGGTTTCGACAATCAGCCCCAGCATTTT. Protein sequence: CAISGSGFDNQPQHF.

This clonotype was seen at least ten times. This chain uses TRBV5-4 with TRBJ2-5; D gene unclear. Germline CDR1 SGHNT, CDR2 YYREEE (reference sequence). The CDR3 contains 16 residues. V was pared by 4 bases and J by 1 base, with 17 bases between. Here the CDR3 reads CASSPDLDTIQETQYF. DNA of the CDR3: TGTGCCAGCAGCCCAGACCTAGACACCATCCAAGAGACCCAGTACTTC.

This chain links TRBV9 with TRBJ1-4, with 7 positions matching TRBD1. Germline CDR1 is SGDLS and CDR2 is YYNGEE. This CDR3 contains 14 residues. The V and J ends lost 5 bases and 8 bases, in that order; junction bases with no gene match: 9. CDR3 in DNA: TGTGCCAGCAGTCGCGACAGGGCCGGCGAAAAACTGTTTTTT. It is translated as CASSRDRAGEKLFF.

The CDR3 loop reads CSGNPGSGVPNTQYF. CDR3 nucleotides: TGCAGCGGAAACCCCGGGAGCGGGGTGCCGAATACGCAGTATTTT. V is TRBV29-1 and J is TRBJ2-3, with 7 positions matching TRBD2. The CDR3 spans 15 residues. Unmatched junction bases numbered 17, after V lost 7 bases and J lost 7 bases. Germline V CDR1 and CDR2: SQVTM, ANQGSEA.

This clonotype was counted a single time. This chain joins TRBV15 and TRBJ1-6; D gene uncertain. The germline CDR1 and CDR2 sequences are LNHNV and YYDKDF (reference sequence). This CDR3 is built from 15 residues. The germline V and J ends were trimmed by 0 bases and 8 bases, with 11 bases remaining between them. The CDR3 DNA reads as TGTGCCACCAGCAGAGATGGATACAATGATTCACCCCTCCACTTT. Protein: CATSRDGYNDSPLHF.

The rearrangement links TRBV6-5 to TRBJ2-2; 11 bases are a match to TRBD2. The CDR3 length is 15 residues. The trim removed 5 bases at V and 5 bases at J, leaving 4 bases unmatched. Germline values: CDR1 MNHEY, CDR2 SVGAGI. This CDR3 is CASSRIAGGTGELFF. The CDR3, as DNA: TGTGCCAGCAGTAGAATAGCGGGGGGGACCGGGGAGCTGTTTTTT.

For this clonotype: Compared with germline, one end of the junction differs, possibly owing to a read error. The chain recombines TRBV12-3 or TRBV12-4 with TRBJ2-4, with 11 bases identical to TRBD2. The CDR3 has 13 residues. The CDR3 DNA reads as TGTGCCAGCAGTACTAGCGGGAGAAACAGTCAGTACTTC. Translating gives CASSTSGRNSQYF.

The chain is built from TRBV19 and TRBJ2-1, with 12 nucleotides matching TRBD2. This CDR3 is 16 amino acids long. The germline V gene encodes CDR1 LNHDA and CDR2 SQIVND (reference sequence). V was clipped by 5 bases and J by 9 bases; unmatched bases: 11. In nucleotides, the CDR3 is TGTGCCAGTAGTGTAACTAGCGGGAGGCGGGAGGGTGAGCAGTTCTTC. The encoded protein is CASSVTSGRREGEQFF. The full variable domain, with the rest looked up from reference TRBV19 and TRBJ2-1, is DGGITQSPKYLFRKEGQNVTLSCEQNLNHDAMYWYRQDPGQGLRLIYYSQIVNDFQKGDIAEGYSVSREKKESFPLTVTSAQKNPTAFYLCASSVTSGRREGEQFFGPGTRLTVL.